This TCR beta chain was documented in a study of response to subunit inactivated influenza vaccine. TCRdb re-called the RT-PCR reads through MiXCR, storing one row per CDR3 protein. The sample contains about 540,000 distinct CDR3 sequences, approximately 22% of which appear only once. There are a few counts of this clonotype. This sample was also put to use in a study of T cells expressing NK-cell markers. From that paper: A 5'RACE template switching approach incorporating UMIs was used to make TCR beta cDNA.

The clonotype comes from a man aged 50 or older who received an inactivated influenza vaccine. This specimen consisted of CD4+ T cells sorted from PBMCs, obtained 11 to 12 days after vaccination.

This chain's CDR3 is CASSPYTGTSGRNSYNEQFF. The CDR3 DNA reads as TGTGCCAGCAGTCCTTACACCGGGACTAGCGGGAGGAACTCCTACAATGAGCAGTTCTTC. This chain links TRBV28 with TRBJ2-1; TRBD2 matches 15 bases. The trim removed 5 bases at V and 0 bases at J, leaving 11 bases unmatched. The germline gives CDR1 MDHEN, CDR2 SYDVKM. The length of the CDR3 is 20 residues. Together with reference TRBV28 and TRBJ2-1, the CDR3 gives the full variable domain: DVKVTQSSRYLVKRTGEKVFLECVQDMDHENMFWYRQDPGLGLRLIYFSYDVKMKEKGDIPEGYSVSREKKERFSLILESASTNQTSMYLCASSPYTGTSGRNSYNEQFFGPGTRLTVL.